This TCR beta chain emerged from a study of tumor-infiltrating lymphocytes in localized non-small cell lung cancer (dated by TCRdb to 2020 to 2023). Concerning the study at large: Several histologies were represented in the cohort, which also included both smokers and never-smokers as well as patients whose samples were collected after neoadjuvant chemotherapy. The paired tumor versus uninvolved lung comparison of immunoSEQ T-cell fraction included some 54 patients. The overall ICON cohort was composed of around 140 surgical patients with localized non-small cell lung cancer whose tumors were resected. Alongside flow cytometry, multiplex immunofluorescence, RNA-seq, exome sequencing and proteomics, TCR sequencing was applied to the same patients as one of several integrated assays. Resected tumor tissue and uninvolved lung tissue described as non-adjacent to the tumor were contributed by each patient, with both tissues obtained from the same patient. The study at large found these results: The TCR-derived T-cell fraction showed no difference between the flow cytometry-defined immunotypes IM1 (good prognosis) and IM2 (poor prognosis). Consistent with immunofluorescence CD3 counts, TCRbeta sequencing supported greater T cell infiltration in tumors than in uninvolved lung tissue. Assay coverage differed among patients according to how much tissue was available, so only a subset of the cohort had TCR sequencing. Because different pieces of the same tissue were used for different assays, technical variation could not be separated from intratumor heterogeneity.

The immunoSEQ assay used for TCR sequencing gave the T-cell fraction in both tumor and uninvolved lung tissue. The authors' analysis ran thus. In the survival analysis, patients were divided into a high T-cell fraction group (upper tertile) and a low T-cell fraction group (lower two tertiles), and the two groups were compared using a log-rank test. A signed-rank test was used to test paired tumor versus uninvolved lung differences in T-cell fraction. TCRdb holds this immuneACCESS table with in-frame rearrangements only. Some clones are missing; in checked studies, unresolved V genes explain under half, and the rest has no known cause. The D gene and trimming were derived from the DNA, and the V and J assignments and clone size from that table. The table for this sample lists around 10,000 clones; about three fifths of them were counted only once. Approximately 11% of the sample is taken by the ten largest.

Relative to germline, V is missing 5 bases and J is missing 3 bases, with 12 bases of the junction outside any gene match. Including cysteine and phenylalanine, the CDR3 has 17 amino acids. Solely the CDR3 DNA is kept, with 51 bases framed from the first base. The germline V gene encodes CDR1 LNHDA and CDR2 SQIVND (reference sequence). Patient enrollment in ICON started in the first half of 2016, and the final patient was enrolled in September 2018. Fresh tumor and matched uninvolved tissue for in-depth immune analyses, including TCR sequencing, were collected from a subcohort of fewer than 95 patients. TCR sequencing was performed on DNA isolated from bulk tissue, without cell sorting. Concerning this clone: Its specific antigen is unknown. Per-base quality was not reported, and no clone a single base away is much larger than it.

Sample: uninvolved lung tissue not adjacent to the tumor. The clonotype was recovered from a human donor with non-small cell lung cancer. The chain couples TRBV19 to TRBJ1-5, with TRBD1 matching 8 junction bases. The base sequence is TGTGCCAGTAGTGTACGGACAGGGAATATAATCAATCAGCCCCAGCATTTT. Its coded protein is CASSVRTGNIINQPQHF.